The 28 T cell receptor beta chains below all came from one sample that was sequenced in a study of Ad26.COV2.S vaccination and SARS-CoV-2 variants. Sequenced by immunoSEQ multiplex PCR; TCRdb stores in-frame clones only, minus some. The data hold approximately 350,000 clones, with about 80% observed a single time. The treatment here: about 20 received Ad26.COV2.S at low or high dose, single or two shots; about five received placebo; per-sample allocation not given. Samples analyzed were those drawn on day 63 after the first vaccine or placebo injection. Here the sequenced sample was peripheral blood, taken in a trial of Ad26.COV2.S vaccine versus placebo. Receptor source: a person aged 18 to 59 who received the Ad26.COV2.S COVID-19 vaccine or a placebo.

V gene TRBV10-2 combines with J gene TRBJ2-1; D is ambiguous. From germline, CDR1 is WSHSY and CDR2 SAAADI. Between the trimmed V and J ends, which lost 6 bases and 3 bases, there was a span of 9 bases. The CDR3 totals 13 residues. The CDR3 spells CASREIDYNEQFF. In DNA form, the CDR3 reads TGCGCCAGCAGAGAGATCGACTACAATGAGCAGTTCTTC.

The chain's CDR3 is CASSRTYTDTQYF. CDR3 nucleotides: TGTGCCAGCAGCAGGACCTACACAGATACGCAGTATTTT. The rearrangement uses TRBV7-6 and TRBJ2-3; D gene unclear. The CDR3 has 13 residues. CDR1 is SGHVS, CDR2 FNYEAQ, per germline. Trimming took off 5 bases at V and 2 bases at J, with 8 bases between the two ends.

The chain carries TRBV5-1 and TRBJ1-5; D gene uncertain. V was pared by 4 bases and J by 0 bases, with 11 bases between. This CDR3 is built from 15 residues. Germline loops: CDR1 SGHRS, CDR2 YFSETQ. The DNA of the CDR3 is TGCGCCAGCAGCGTTGGTCTGCATAGCAATCAGCCCCAGCATTTT. Amino acids: CASSVGLHSNQPQHF.

This chain joins TRBV5-3 and TRBJ2-5, with 8 bases identical to TRBD1. TRBV5-3 is identified as an open reading frame with a role that is uncertain. There are 18 residues in the CDR3. With V trimmed by 0 bases and J by 2 bases, 12 bases remained unmatched. CDR3 protein: CARSLDYETGVLQETQYF. CDR3 coding DNA: TGTGCCAGAAGCTTGGATTATGAGACAGGGGTGTTGCAAGAGACCCAGTACTTC.

The chain joins TRBV18 to TRBJ2-2; weak D call: TRBD2 (6 bases). The V end was cut by 0 bases, the J end by 6 bases, with 8 bases between. CDR1 is KGHSH, CDR2 LQKENI, per germline. The CDR3 runs 14 residues. This chain's CDR3 is CASSPPGGPGELFF. CDR3 DNA: TGTGCCAGCTCACCACCGGGGGGTCCCGGGGAGCTGTTTTTT.

This chain connects TRBV4-1 to TRBJ2-7, with D unresolved. Trimming left V 0 bases short and J 3 bases short, with 6 bases between. The germline V gene encodes CDR1 MGHRA and CDR2 YSYEKL. The CDR3 loop spans 13 amino acids. The CDR3 sequence: CASSQEPNYEQYF. The CDR3, as DNA: TGCGCCAGCAGCCAAGAACCAAACTACGAGCAGTACTTC.

The CDR3 DNA reads TGTGCCAGCAGTTACTGGGGTGGCACCGGGGAGCTGTTTTTT. Translating it yields CASSYWGGTGELFF. The genes are TRBV6-5 and TRBJ2-2; D not certain. The V gene lost 1 base and the J gene lost 4 bases, with 7 bases spanning the gap. CDR1 is MNHEY and CDR2 is SVGAGI in the germline V gene. The CDR3 extends over 14 amino acids.

The J gene is TRBJ1-1, the V gene TRBV6-5; D is ambiguous. Trimming removed 10 bases at V and 5 bases at J, with 17 bases between. Germline V CDR1 and CDR2: MNHEY, SVGAGI. The CDR3 has 13 residues. CDR3 protein: CATFLGAGTEAFF. CDR3 DNA sequence: TGTGCCACCTTTTTGGGCGCTGGGACTGAAGCTTTCTTT.

There are a few counts of this clone. Other nucleotide sequences in the sample specify the same CDR3. This chain uses TRBV5-4 with TRBJ1-1; D is unclear. Trimming took 0 bases from V and 5 from J, leaving 11 bases between them. The germline CDR1 and CDR2 sequences are SGHNT and YYREEE (reference sequence). This CDR3 contains 14 residues. DNA of the CDR3: TGTGCCAGCAGCTTGGGGCGTCAGGTGACTGAAGCTTTCTTT. Its translation is CASSLGRQVTEAFF.

The J gene is TRBJ2-1, the V gene TRBV29-1, with no clear D. There are 14 residues in the CDR3. V was pared by 0 bases and J by 2 bases, with 8 bases between. Germline values: CDR1 SQVTM, CDR2 ANQGSEA. The CDR3 here is CSVEDPRTYNEQFF. DNA of the CDR3: TGCAGCGTTGAAGATCCCCGGACCTACAATGAGCAGTTCTTC.

The chain employs TRBV11-3 and TRBJ1-2, with D hard to call. This CDR3 has 12 residues. V was cut by 8 bases and J by 4 bases, with 11 bases left in between. The V gene's germline CDR1 is SGHNT and CDR2 YENEEA. For the CDR3, the DNA is TGTGCCAGCGCGCCGGGGTCCTATGGCTACACCTTC. Translated, it gives CASAPGSYGYTF.

The chain couples TRBV20-1 to TRBJ2-5, with D unclear. In germline, CDR1 is DFQATT, CDR2 SNEGSKA (reference sequence). The CDR3 covers 11 residues. Trimming removed 3 bases from V and 0 bases from J, with 2 bases in between. The CDR3 bases are TGCAGTGCTAGGTACCAAGAGACCCAGTACTTC. Translated: CSARYQETQYF.

This clone occurred a few times. The J gene is TRBJ1-2, the V gene TRBV2; 7 bases agree with TRBD1. V trimming: 6 bases; J trimming: 2 bases; junction bases outside the gene matches: 6. The germline V gene encodes CDR1 SNHLY and CDR2 FYNNEI. The CDR3 has 14 residues. For the CDR3, the DNA is TGTGCCAGCAGGGAGACAGGGTACAACTATGGCTACACCTTC. Its protein is CASRETGYNYGYTF.

The genes are TRBV3-1 (or the pseudogene TRBV3-2) and TRBJ2-7; 12 bases are shared with TRBD2. This CDR3 comprises 15 residues. Germline lookup yields CDR1 LGHDT and CDR2 YNNKEL (reference sequence). The V and J ends lost 4 bases and 5 bases, in that order; junction bases with no gene match: 6. The CDR3: CASSLLAGGVDEQYF. The CDR3 nucleotides read TGTGCCAGCAGCCTACTAGCGGGGGGCGTGGACGAGCAGTACTTC.

Here the CDR3 reads CASSQDRESRTDTQYF. CDR3 DNA: TGTGCCAGCAGCCAAGATAGGGAGAGCCGCACAGATACGCAGTATTTT. The chain carries TRBV4-2 and TRBJ2-3, with D possibly matching TRBD2 (5 bases). Trimming took 0 bases from V and 1 from J, leaving 11 bases between them. The CDR3 loop spans 16 amino acids. Germline assignment: CDR1 LGHNA and CDR2 YNFKEQ.

The chain employs TRBV5-1 and TRBJ2-7; no clear D. This CDR3 has 12 amino acids. The V end was cut by 4 bases, the J end by 3 bases, with 8 bases between. Germline V gene sequence: CDR1 SGHRS, CDR2 YFSETQ. The CDR3 loop reads CASSRTFYEQYF. The CDR3 DNA is TGCGCCAGCAGCAGGACCTTCTACGAGCAGTACTTC.

This chain joins TRBV20-1 and TRBJ1-2; 9 bases are shared with TRBD1. Unmatched junction bases numbered 3, after V lost 6 bases and J lost 7 bases. The CDR3 covers 11 residues. CDR1 is DFQATT and CDR2 is SNEGSKA in the germline V gene (reference sequence). CDR3 residues: CSALTGGGYTF. Written as DNA, the CDR3 is TGCAGTGCCCTGACAGGGGGTGGCTACACCTTC.

A few counts support this clone. The chain recombines TRBV5-1 with TRBJ1-2; D gene unclear. The CDR3 is made up of 13 amino acids. Germline-derived CDR1 and CDR2 are SGHRS and YFSETQ. Trimming left V 4 bases short and J 2 bases short, with 9 bases between. The CDR3 DNA sequence: TGCGCCAGCAGCCCCGGTCCGAACTATGGCTACACCTTC. Residues: CASSPGPNYGYTF.

This sequence joins TRBV6-5 and TRBJ1-2, with a possible D match to TRBD1 (5 bases). CDR3 length: 13 residues. Germline CDR1 reads MNHEY; CDR2 reads SVGAGI. Trimming stripped 0 bases from V and 7 bases from J, with 9 bases between. CDR3 DNA: TGTGCCAGCAGTTACTCGTTCGGGGGTGGCTACACCTTC. This gives the protein CASSYSFGGGYTF.

The rearrangement joins TRBV4-3 to TRBJ1-3; 8 bases are a match to TRBD1. Trimming removed 4 bases from V and 2 bases from J; junction bases left unmatched: 7. Germline V gene lookup returns CDR1 LGHNA and CDR2 YSLEER. The CDR3 has 16 residues. CDR3 in DNA: TGCGCCAGCAGCCCGTCGAAACAGGGGGCTGGAAACACCATATATTTT. Translating it yields CASSPSKQGAGNTIYF.

Of note for this clone: This same CDR3 is encoded by further DNA sequences in the sample. The chain has TRBV6-6 and TRBJ2-7; the D gene is possibly TRBD1 (6 bases). Germline V gene sequence: CDR1 MNHNY, CDR2 SVGAGI (reference sequence). With 3 bases removed from V and 3 bases from J, the gap between germline ends came to 9 bases. The CDR3 loop spans 13 amino acids. In DNA, the CDR3 is TGTGCCAGCAGTTATTCCAGGGGCTACGAGCAGTACTTC. Translated: CASSYSRGYEQYF.

The chain couples TRBV7-3 to TRBJ1-2; D unresolved. The CDR3 sequence is 16 residues long. With 5 bases removed from V and 4 bases from J, the gap between germline ends came to 20 bases. Germline assignment: CDR1 SGHTA and CDR2 FQGTGA. The CDR3 region has the DNA TGTGCCAGCAGCCTTTTTAACCAGGCGCCTGTCTATGGCTACACCTTC. Translating it yields CASSLFNQAPVYGYTF. The complete variable domain, with remaining parts taken from reference TRBV7-3 and TRBJ1-2, reads GAGVSQTPSNKVTEKGKYVELRCDPISGHTALYWYRQSLGQGPEFLIYFQGTGAADDSGLPNDRFFAVRPEGSVSTLKIQRTERGDSAVYLCASSLFNQAPVYGYTFGSGTRLTVV.

The V call is TRBV13, the J call TRBJ1-2, with unresolved D. Per the germline V gene, CDR1 is PRHDT and CDR2 is FYEKMQ (reference sequence). The CDR3 spans 15 residues. V lost 4 bases and J lost 4, with 16 bases in between. CDR3 region: CASSSDPLASYGYTF. The CDR3 DNA reads TGTGCCAGCAGCTCGGACCCTCTAGCCTCCTATGGCTACACCTTC.

The chain recombines TRBV6-4 with TRBJ2-3; weak D call: TRBD2 (5 bases). V shed 3 bases and J shed 2 bases, with 12 bases lying between them. The length of the CDR3 is 15 residues. Per the germline V gene, CDR1 is MRHNA and CDR2 is SNTAGT. The CDR3 DNA sequence: TGTGCCAGCAGTGAGAAAGCGGAGATCACAGATACGCAGTATTTT. The encoded protein is CASSEKAEITDTQYF.

The chain uses TRBV19 and TRBJ1-5, with D possibly TRBD1 on 6 matching bases. The CDR3 consists of 15 residues. V lost 5 bases to trimming and J lost 7 bases, with 18 bases between them. The V gene's germline CDR1 is LNHDA and CDR2 SQIVND (reference sequence). The CDR3 spells CASSVAGEVGQPQHF. CDR3 nucleotides: TGTGCCAGTAGTGTCGCAGGGGAGGTGGGACAGCCCCAGCATTTT.

This clone came up a few times. The rearrangement joins TRBV3-1 (or the pseudogene TRBV3-2) to TRBJ1-4, with 8 bases lining up with TRBD1. Losses at the gene ends were 4 bases for V and 2 bases for J; bases not matched to a gene: 0. Germline V gene lookup returns CDR1 LGHDT and CDR2 YNNKEL (reference sequence). The CDR3 is 14 residues long. CDR3 in amino acids: CASSPGGTNEKLFF. CDR3 bases: TGTGCCAGCAGCCCAGGGGGCACTAATGAAAAACTGTTTTTT.

The chain employs TRBV7-2 and TRBJ2-7; D perhaps matches TRBD2 (6 bases). The germline gives CDR1 SGHTA, CDR2 FQGNSA. The CDR3 spans 13 residues. Between the trimmed V and J ends, which lost 1 base and 2 bases, there was a span of 6 bases. The CDR3 spells CASSLGLAYEQYF. The DNA of the CDR3 is TGTGCCAGCAGCTTAGGACTAGCCTACGAGCAGTACTTC. The full variable domain, rest sourced from reference TRBV7-2 and TRBJ2-7, is GAGVSQSPSNKVTEKGKDVELRCDPISGHTALYWYRQSLGQGLEFLIYFQGNSAPDKSGLPSDRFSAERTGGSVSTLTIQRTQQEDSAVYLCASSLGLAYEQYFGPGTRLTVT.

The chain has TRBV4-2 and TRBJ2-2, with TRBD2 matching 8 bases. The CDR3 covers 17 residues. V dropped 0 bases and J dropped 6; count of bases not matched to a gene: 9. The germline V gene has CDR1 LGHNA and CDR2 YNFKEQ. CDR3 sequence reads: CASSQDTQREPPGELFF. DNA of the CDR3: TGTGCCAGCAGCCAAGATACCCAGCGGGAGCCCCCCGGGGAGCTGTTTTTT.